The 20 T cell receptor beta chains given below trace back to one sample, sequenced in a study of tumor and adjacent non-tumor tissue in lung cancer. A modified ARM-PCR protocol with three rounds of nested PCR amplified TCRbeta. TCRdb re-called the multiplex PCR reads with MiXCR, one entry per CDR3 protein. The data show fewer than 120,000 distinct CDR3 sequences, over 70% seen once. The template was RNA from unsorted bulk tissue. The material sequenced was lung tumor tissue. These receptor sequences come from an older man with non-small cell lung cancer.

Of note for this clonotype: A junction boundary mismatches the germline segment, possibly from a read error. V gene TRBV6-2 or TRBV6-3 combines with J gene TRBJ2-1; 8 bases are shared with TRBD2. The V gene's germline CDR1 is MNHEY and CDR2 SVGEGT. This CDR3 has 15 residues. CDR3 in amino acids: CASSQGLGNTNDQFF. CDR3 DNA: TGTGCCAGCAGTCAGGGACTAGGCAATACTAATGACCAGTTCTTC.

The rearrangement uses TRBV6-5 and TRBJ2-7, with 9 bases lining up with TRBD1. Germline V gene data show CDR1 as MNHEY and CDR2 as SVGAGI. The CDR3 length is 15 residues. The CDR3 region has the DNA TGTCCCAACAGTCGAGATAGACAGGGGGTCGGCGAGCAGTACTTC. Protein sequence: CPNSRDRQGVGEQYF.

This clonotype was found once. The chain is built from TRBV29-1 and TRBJ2-7, with a tentative D call TRBD1 (5 bases). V gave up 5 bases and J gave up 3 bases, with 17 bases separating them. This CDR3 spans 14 amino acids. CDR1 and CDR2 (germline): SQVTM, ANQGSEA. The CDR3 spells CSVLTARGIYEQYF. In nucleotides, the CDR3 is TGCAGCGTTTTGACGGCAAGGGGAATCTACGAGCAGTACTTC.

A note on this clonotype: A single base separates this from a much larger clone, so it may be a read error. The V and J genes are TRBV20-1 and TRBJ2-7, with 9 nucleotides matching TRBD2. The V segment lost 1 base and the J segment 2 bases; nucleotides outside the gene matches: 6. The V gene's germline CDR1 is DFQATT and CDR2 SNEGSKA (reference sequence). The CDR3 spans 15 residues. The CDR3, as DNA: TGCAGTGCTAGAGTTCCTAGCGGGATGACCTACGAGCAGTACTTC. As protein: CSARVPSGMTYEQYF.

About this clonotype itself: This may arise from a read error, as a much more abundant clone is one base away. V usage is TRBV28 and J usage is TRBJ1-3; no firm D call. V gave up 5 bases and J gave up 5 bases, with 10 bases separating them. The germline V gene has CDR1 MDHEN and CDR2 SYDVKM. This CDR3 region has 13 residues. The CDR3: CASSIRTRNTIYF. DNA of the CDR3: TGTGCCAGCAGTATCAGAACACGAAACACCATATATTTT. Filled out from reference TRBV28 and TRBJ1-3, the complete variable domain reads DVKVTQSSRYLVKRTGEKVFLECVQDMDHENMFWYRQDPGLGLRLIYFSYDVKMKEKGDIPEGYSVSREKKERFSLILESASTNQTSMYLCASSIRTRNTIYFGEGSWLTVV.

Points on this clonotype: The conserved final phenylalanine or tryptophan is absent from the CDR3, which likely points to a read error. The chain links TRBV6-6 to TRBJ1-3; D might be TRBD1 (6 bases). Trimming left V 6 bases short and J 4 bases short, with 16 bases between. Germline assignment: CDR1 MNHNY and CDR2 SVGAGI (reference sequence). The CDR3 is 15 amino acids. CDR3 coding DNA: TGTGCCAGCAGCAACTTGAGGCAGGGGGGAAACACCATATATTCT. Translated: CASSNLRQGGNTIYS.

Points on this clonotype: One base away lies a much larger clone, so this may be a sequencing read error. V is TRBV20-1 and J is TRBJ2-3; D might be TRBD1 (5 bases). Germline V gives CDR1 DFQATT, CDR2 SNEGSKA (reference sequence). The V and J ends lost 6 bases and 7 bases respectively, with 20 bases between them. This CDR3 has 14 residues. Here the CDR3 reads CSAPSRIWTNTQYF. CDR3 DNA sequence: TGCAGTGCCCCGTCGAGAATTTGGACAAATACGCAGTATTTT.

Worth noting for this clonotype: This may come from a read error, since a much larger clone is one base off. The rearrangement links TRBV5-1 to TRBJ1-6; no definite D call. Trimming stripped 3 bases from V and 14 bases from J, with 18 bases between. Per germline, CDR1 SGHRS and CDR2 YFSETQ. CDR3 length: 14 residues. The CDR3 bases are TGCGCCAGCAGCTCGGACGGGCGAGGCTCATCCCTCCACTTT. Its translation is CASSSDGRGSSLHF.

This clonotype was recorded a few times. One end of the junction varies from germline; a read error may be responsible. This sequence joins TRBV6-6 and TRBJ2-1; TRBD2 matches 10 bases. The CDR3 runs to 15 residues. Germline CDR1 is MNHNY and CDR2 is SVGAGI (reference sequence). Here the CDR3 reads CASGTSSGGRNEQFF. In nucleotides, the CDR3 is TGCGCCAGCGGGACATCTAGCGGGGGCCGGAATGAGCAGTTCTTC.

The genes are TRBV11-3 and TRBJ2-1, with a weak D call TRBD2 (6 bases). The V gene's germline CDR1 is SGHNT and CDR2 YENEEA. Trimming removed 0 bases at V and 9 bases at J, with 18 bases between. CDR3 length: 16 residues. The CDR3 coding sequence is TGTGCCAGCAGCTTAGATCCCACGGGGGTCAGTGTTGAGCAGTTCTTC. Its protein is CASSLDPTGVSVEQFF. The full variable domain, in which reference TRBV11-3 and TRBJ2-1 provide the parts outside the CDR3, is EAGVVQSPRYKIIEKKQPVAFWCNPISGHNTLYWYLQNLGQGPELLIRYENEEAVDDSQLPKDRFSAERLKGVDSTLKIQPAELGDSAVYLCASSLDPTGVSVEQFFGPGTRLTVL.

With respect to this clonotype: Mismatch with germline at one junction end may stem from a read error. V usage is TRBV5-1 and J usage is TRBJ2-7; D might be TRBD2 (5 bases). This CDR3 comprises 15 residues. Germline CDR1 and CDR2: SGHRS and YFSETQ. The CDR3, as DNA: TGCGTCAGCAGCTTGGAGCCCGGGATACTCTATGAGCAGTACTTC. This encodes CVSSLEPGILYEQYF.

A word on this clonotype: An end of the junction differs from the germline gene, which may be a read error. The DNA for the CDR3 is TGTGTCAGCACCCCAGCTTTAGGCAGGGACCCCTACGAGCAGTACTTC. It translates to CVSTPALGRDPYEQYF. V is TRBV4-2 and J is TRBJ2-7; TRBD1 or TRBD2 may be the D gene (5 bases each). CDR1 LGHNA and CDR2 YNFKEQ come from the germline V gene. CDR3 size: 16 residues.

This clonotype was observed a handful of times. Lacking the conserved final phenylalanine or tryptophan, this CDR3 likely reflects a read error. Because the CDR3's place on the DNA is in doubt, the DNA is left out and the CDR3 is given as listed by TCRdb. The chain has TRBV29-1 and TRBJ2-7; TRBD1, the table's D call, lacks a check against the DNA. Germline values: CDR1 SQVTM, CDR2 ANQGSEA. The CDR3 length equals 14 residues, ends included. CDR3 sequence reads: CSVERAGPTYEQYL.

On this clonotype: Compared with germline, one end of the junction differs, possibly owing to a read error. The CDR3 region is CASSLTSDSYEQCF. CDR3 coding DNA: TGTGCCAGCAGTTTAACTAGCGACTCCTACGAGCAGTGTTTC. The V gene is TRBV6-6, the J gene TRBJ2-7; TRBD2 matches at 7 bases. Germline assignment: CDR1 MNHNY and CDR2 SVGAGI (reference sequence). This CDR3 region has 14 residues.

Regarding this clonotype: At one end, the junction sequence differs from germline, possibly due to a read error. The chain has TRBV6-5 and TRBJ2-7; 7 bases are shared with TRBD2. This CDR3 is built from 15 residues. From germline, CDR1 is MNHEY and CDR2 SVGAGI. CDR3: CTVGRRLAGSYDQYF. The CDR3 DNA is TGTACCGTCGGAAGGAGACTAGCAGGTTCATACGACCAGTATTTC.

This clonotype appeared once. One end of the junction does not line up with germline, which may come from a read error. CDR3 loop: CASSLGQDNSPLHF. In DNA form, the CDR3 reads TGTGCCAGCAGCCTGGGGCAGGATAATTCACCCCTTCACTTT. The chain combines TRBV12-3 or TRBV12-4 with TRBJ1-6, with D possibly matching TRBD1 (5 bases). This CDR3 region has 14 residues.

The V and J genes are TRBV29-1 and TRBJ2-7; D tentatively fits TRBD1 or TRBD2 (5 bases each). V lost 4 bases, J lost 4 bases, and 14 bases lay in between. Germline values: CDR1 SQVTM, CDR2 ANQGSEA. This CDR3 comprises 13 residues. The CDR3 loop reads CSVGASGTYEQYF. CDR3 sequence (DNA): TGCAGCGTTGGGGCAAGTGGGACGTACGAGCAGTACTTC.

This rearrangement joins TRBV28 to TRBJ2-7, with D possibly TRBD2 on 6 matching bases. Trimming removed 7 bases at V and 9 bases at J, with 25 bases between. Germline CDR1 MDHEN, CDR2 SYDVKM. The length of the CDR3 is 15 residues. For the CDR3, the DNA is TGTGCCAGCATCTCCCGGCGGGCCGGGGGTTACATGCAGTACTTC. It is translated as CASISRRAGGYMQYF.

A note on this clonotype: At one boundary the junction diverges from the germline segment, which might be a read error. V usage is TRBV6-1 and J usage is TRBJ2-3, with D unclear. The V gene's germline CDR1 is MNHNS and CDR2 SASEGT. The CDR3 consists of 13 residues. Written as DNA, the CDR3 is TGTGCCAGCAGTTCACAAGGCACAGATAAGCAGTATTTT. Residues: CASSSQGTDKQYF.

This clonotype was seen only once. At one end, the junction sequence differs from germline, possibly due to a read error. The chain couples TRBV10-2 to TRBJ1-5; 8 positions agree with TRBD1. Germline V lookup: CDR1 WSHSY, CDR2 SAAADI. The CDR3 spans 16 residues. The CDR3 sequence is CARKTDRGGSNQPHHF. CDR3 DNA: TGCGCCAGGAAAACAGACAGGGGTGGTAGCAATCAGCCCCATCACTTT.